This TCR beta chain was recorded in a study of blood T cell repertoires in COVID-19. About the study: The study drew acute and convalescent COVID-19 samples from the United States, Italy and Spain. Nucleic acid was either cDNA or gDNA, and it came from T cells, B-cell-depleted T cells, or PBMCs.

Germline CDR1 is SGHRS and CDR2 is YFSETQ. Between the trimmed V and J ends, which lost 2 bases and 5 bases, there was a span of 14 bases. The length of the CDR3 is 14 residues. Seattle patients were enrolled during active infection and followed longitudinally. Authors' data handling: Estimation of nucleated cell counts was performed using reference gene primer amplification. TCRdb keeps only in-frame clones here, not all; method: immunoSEQ multiplex PCR. The D gene and trimming were derived from the DNA, and the V and J assignments and clone size from that table. The data hold some 130,000 clones, with approximately 86% observed a single time.

This rearrangement joins TRBV5-1 to TRBJ2-7, with TRBD1 as a possible D gene (6 bases). The sample was peripheral blood. The receptor was derived from a woman aged 65 to 85 with COVID-19, enrolled during active disease. CDR3 sequence: CASSFREGDDEQYF. The CDR3 DNA is TGCGCCAGCAGCTTTCGCGAGGGGGACGACGAGCAGTACTTC.